The subject of this entry is one T cell receptor (beta chain). This sample stems from a study of blood T cell repertoires in COVID-19. Original processing notes: Cell counts per sample came from amplifying reference gene primers. The protocol was immunoSEQ multiplex PCR, while the TCRdb copy is restricted to in-frame clones and leaves out a portion. Clone size and V and J calls were adopted from that table, with D and trimming inferred from the DNA. The table has about 78,000 clones, around nine tenths seen once. V lost 1 base and J lost 2, with 12 bases in between. The CDR3 is 17 amino acids. Germline loops: CDR1 LGHDT, CDR2 YNNKEL (reference sequence).

Material: peripheral blood. The receptor was isolated from a man aged 50 to 60 with active or convalescent COVID-19. This chain uses TRBV3-1 (or the pseudogene TRBV3-2) with TRBJ2-6; TRBD1 might be the D (6 bases). In DNA, the CDR3 is TGTGCCAGCAGCCAAGCGGGGACAATCGCTGGGGCCAACGTCCTGACTTTC. This encodes CASSQAGTIAGANVLTF.